These T cell receptor beta chains were read from a single sample in a study of neoadjuvant anti-PD-1 for oral cavity cancer. Assay: immunoSEQ multiplex PCR; the TCRdb copy retains only in-frame clones and omits some. There are some 6,200 clones in the sample; 74% occur only once, and roughly 2.6% lies in the top ten. The sample was PBMCs, taken before nivolumab (anti-PD-1) treatment. Receptor source: a person aged 35-79 years with oral cavity squamous cell carcinoma. Each CDR3 is given with its conserved first and last residue. The D gene is left open where the match is weak.

J	V	D	CDR3	DNA
TRBJ2-2	TRBV7-7	.	CASSLGAGTGELFF	TGTGCCAGCAGCTTAGGCGCGGGGACCGGGGAGCTGTTTTTT
TRBJ1-6	TRBV6-5	.	CASRGGEGGVTPLHF	TGTGCCAGCAGGGGGGGGGAGGGTGGAGTAACACCCCTCCACTTT
TRBJ2-7	TRBV4-3	.	CASSQDSTSQGNEQYF	TGCGCCAGCAGCCAAGATTCCACTTCACAGGGAAACGAGCAGTACTTC
TRBJ1-4	TRBV7-8	.	CASTSARTANEKLFF	TGTGCCAGCACCTCCGCGAGGACGGCAAATGAAAAACTGTTTTTT
TRBJ2-2	TRBV4-3	.	CASSQAGTFTGELFF	TGCGCCAGCAGCCAAGCGGGAACTTTCACCGGGGAGCTGTTTTTT
TRBJ2-3	TRBV27	TRBD2	CASSSLRGGDTDTQYF	TGTGCCAGCAGTTCGCTCCGGGGGGGAGACACAGATACGCAGTATTTT
TRBJ1-3	TRBV7-2	.	CASSFWTVSGNTIYF	TGTGCCAGCAGCTTTTGGACAGTCTCTGGAAACACCATATATTTT
TRBJ1-2	TRBV4-3	.	CASSQELPSNYGYTF	TGCGCCAGCAGCCAAGAATTACCCAGTAACTATGGCTACACCTTC
TRBJ1-2	TRBV6-5	.	CASSYSIKDPRGYTF	TGTGCCAGCAGTTACTCGATCAAGGACCCGCGTGGCTACACCTTC
TRBJ2-5	TRBV9	TRBD1	CASSVAGTGKQETQYF	TGTGCCAGCAGCGTAGCGGGGACAGGGAAGCAAGAGACCCAGTACTTC
TRBJ1-4	TRBV9	.	CASSADTRDGEKLFF	TGTGCCAGCAGCGCCGACACCAGGGATGGGGAAAAACTGTTTTTT
TRBJ2-7	TRBV4-3	.	CASSQDFGSYEQYF	TGCGCCAGCAGCCAAGATTTCGGCTCCTACGAGCAGTACTTC
TRBJ2-2	TRBV7-3	.	CASSLTGTTGELFF	TGTGCCAGCAGCTTAACAGGGACTACCGGGGAGCTGTTTTTT
TRBJ2-7	TRBV4-1	.	CASSHEDLYEQYF	TGCGCCAGCAGCCACGAGGATCTCTACGAGCAGTACTTC
TRBJ1-6	TRBV27	.	CASSFYSGDYNSPLHF	TGTGCCAGCAGTTTTTATAGTGGGGACTATAATTCACCCCTCCACTTT
TRBJ1-2	TRBV7-2	TRBD1	CASSRAGTGDNYGYTF	TGTGCCAGCAGCCGAGCCGGGACAGGGGATAACTATGGCTACACCTTC
TRBJ1-2	TRBV27	.	CASSMASNYGYTF	TGTGCCAGCAGTATGGCCTCTAACTATGGCTACACCTTC
TRBJ2-7	TRBV7-2	.	CASSLGPNGGYEQYF	TGTGCCAGCAGCTTGGGCCCCAACGGGGGATACGAGCAGTACTTC
TRBJ2-5	TRBV7-8	TRBD1	CASSLGTGQGETQYF	TGTGCCAGCAGCTTAGGAACGGGACAGGGAGAGACCCAGTACTTC
TRBJ1-2	TRBV7-9	.	CASSLDGYGYTF	TGTGCCAGCAGCTTAGACGGCTATGGCTACACCTTC
TRBJ2-7	TRBV6-1	.	CASSEKAGPYEQYF	TGTGCCAGCAGTGAAAAAGCAGGGCCCTACGAGCAGTACTTC
TRBJ1-6	TRBV4-3	.	CASSQDWRVSNSPLHF	TGCGCCAGCAGCCAAGACTGGAGGGTCTCTAATTCACCCCTCCACTTT
TRBJ2-5	TRBV10-3	.	CAISDGGRETQYF	TGTGCCATCAGTGATGGGGGGAGGGAGACCCAGTACTTC